A selection of T cell receptor beta chains follows, all from one sample in a study of blood T cell repertoires in COVID-19. Method: immunoSEQ multiplex PCR; TCRdb's copy keeps in-frame clones and lacks some. Of 250,000 to 350,000 clones listed, 88% are singletons. The sequenced sample consisted of PBMCs or T cells enriched from blood (not recorded which). These receptors originate from a woman aged 55-69 years in a cohort exposed to, infected with or recovered from COVID-19 (not recorded which). CDR3s include the opening cysteine and the closing phenylalanine or tryptophan. The D gene is left open where the match is weak. Rows give clone size only sometimes, using once, few, many, or a class for an expanded clone.

d_call	j_call	v_call	clone_size	cdr3_aa	cdr3_nt
-	TRBJ2-3	TRBV29-1	-	CSVRQGTDTQYF	TGCAGCGTCCGACAGGGCACAGATACGCAGTATTTT
-	TRBJ2-6	TRBV7-9	-	CASSLEQLLLSGANVLTF	TGTGCCAGCAGCTTAGAACAGCTTTTACTCTCTGGGGCCAACGTCCTGACTTTC
-	TRBJ2-7	TRBV7-2	-	CASSINTRSEQYF	TGTGCCAGCAGCATAAATACTCGTAGCGAGCAGTACTTC
-	TRBJ1-1	TRBV19	-	CASSLFTGDTEAFF	TGTGCCAGTAGTCTTTTCACTGGAGACACTGAAGCTTTCTTT
-	TRBJ2-6	TRBV7-2	-	CASSRDSGANVLTF	TGTGCCAGCAGCCGGGACTCTGGGGCCAACGTCCTGACTTTC
TRBD1	TRBJ2-5	TRBV7-8	-	CASSDRDRGLETQYF	TGTGCCAGCAGCGACCGGGACAGGGGTTTAGAGACCCAGTACTTC
TRBD1	TRBJ1-2	TRBV19	-	CASSTDREGYGYTF	TGTGCCAGTAGTACCGACAGGGAAGGGTATGGCTACACCTTC
TRBD2	TRBJ2-1	TRBV5-4	-	CASSLGGGSYNEQFF	TGTGCCAGCAGCTTGGGGGGAGGGTCCTACAATGAGCAGTTCTTC
TRBD2	TRBJ2-5	TRBV3-1/TRBV3-2	-	CASSPRERGETQYF	TGTGCCAGCAGCCCGCGGGAGAGGGGAGAGACCCAGTACTTC
-	TRBJ2-3	TRBV3-1/TRBV3-2	-	CASSQSRRTGEVGTQYF	TGTGCCAGCAGCCAATCCCGCCGAACCGGGGAGGTTGGTACGCAGTATTTT
TRBD1	TRBJ1-4	TRBV28	once	CASRGQGIQKLFF	TGTGCCAGCAGGGGACAGGGAATACAAAAACTGTTTTTT
TRBD2	TRBJ2-1	TRBV30	-	CAWRASGRVWEQFF	TGTGCCTGGAGGGCTAGCGGGAGGGTATGGGAGCAGTTCTTC
-	TRBJ2-7	TRBV4-1	once	CASSQGKDSVSPYEQYF	TGCGCCAGCAGCCAAGGAAAGGACAGCGTTAGTCCCTACGAGCAGTACTTC
-	TRBJ2-3	TRBV15	once	CATALQGSTDTQYF	TGTGCCACCGCCCTCCAGGGCAGCACAGATACGCAGTATTTT
TRBD2	TRBJ2-1	TRBV29-1	few	CSVGGGYNEQFF	TGCAGCGTTGGGGGGGGATACAATGAGCAGTTCTTC
TRBD1	TRBJ1-2	TRBV18	few	CASSPTGVDSGYTF	TGTGCCAGCTCACCTACAGGGGTCGACAGTGGCTACACCTTC
-	TRBJ2-7	TRBV18	-	CASSPTSDRPLREQYF	TGTGCCAGCTCACCCACCTCGGACAGACCTTTAAGGGAGCAGTACTTC
-	TRBJ2-7	TRBV19	-	CASRYERAYEQYF	TGTGCCAGTAGGTACGAGAGGGCCTACGAGCAGTACTTC
-	TRBJ1-3	TRBV7-9	few	CASAGSGNTIYF	TGTGCCAGCGCAGGCTCTGGAAACACCATATATTTT
-	TRBJ1-5	TRBV5-1	-	CASSPGGGGSISNQPQHF	TGCGCCAGCAGCCCTGGGGGCGGGGGGTCTATAAGCAATCAGCCCCAGCATTTT
TRBD1	TRBJ2-7	TRBV6-2/TRBV6-3	-	CASSYPRDRGYEQYF	TGTGCCAGCAGTTACCCCCGGGACAGGGGATACGAGCAGTACTTC
-	TRBJ1-1	TRBV9	-	CASSVGPGRINTEAFF	TGTGCCAGCAGCGTAGGCCCGGGTCGGATAAACACTGAAGCTTTCTTT
-	TRBJ2-1	TRBV11-2	-	CASRSRGLPGNEQFF	TGTGCCAGCAGAAGTCGAGGCCTCCCGGGCAATGAGCAGTTCTTC
-	TRBJ2-3	TRBV24-1	-	CATSPKGQHTDTQYF	TGTGCCACCAGTCCGAAAGGACAGCACACAGATACGCAGTATTTT
TRBD2	TRBJ2-3	TRBV7-8	-	CASSLASGRVTDTQYF	TGTGCCAGCAGCTTAGCTAGCGGGAGGGTCACAGATACGCAGTATTTT
TRBD2	TRBJ2-7	TRBV16	-	CASTPRASGSTSYEQYF	TGTGCCAGCACCCCCCGGGCCAGCGGGAGTACCTCCTACGAGCAGTACTTC
-	TRBJ2-3	TRBV5-8	-	CASSLAHRSTDTQYF	TGTGCCAGCAGCTTGGCCCACAGGAGCACAGATACGCAGTATTTT
TRBD1	TRBJ2-1	TRBV28	once	CASASRQGAGYNEQFF	TGTGCCAGCGCCTCCCGACAGGGGGCGGGGTACAATGAGCAGTTCTTC
TRBD2	TRBJ2-7	TRBV5-6	-	CASSPRTTGTRAYEQYF	TGTGCCAGCAGTCCCAGAACCACCGGGACTAGGGCCTACGAGCAGTACTTC
TRBD1	TRBJ1-5	TRBV7-2	-	CASSLSRAGGLQPQHF	TGTGCCAGCAGCTTATCCCGGGCAGGGGGCTTACAGCCCCAGCATTTT
-	TRBJ1-1	TRBV9	-	CASSVDLGGEAFF	TGTGCCAGCAGCGTAGATCTAGGAGGGGAAGCTTTCTTT
-	TRBJ1-4	TRBV19	-	CASSIGAVVEKLFF	TGTGCCAGTAGTATTGGGGCAGTCGTCGAAAAACTGTTTTTT